This T cell receptor beta chain originates from a study of human T cells and chemical hapten exposure. About the study: Each week of the roughly 23-week study, patients had diphenylcyclopropenone applied to the scalp.

Using its own MiXCR run on the RACE reads, TCRdb lists one record per CDR3 protein. The data show about 81,000 distinct CDR3 sequences, 10% to 13% seen once. Time point of the sample: patch test 2, 6 weeks after DPC sensitization. Treatment given: therapeutic diphenylcyclopropenone sensitization with weekly scalp DPC. Between the trimmed V and J ends, which lost 5 bases and 3 bases, there was a span of 15 bases. CDR3 size: 15 residues. Germline V gene lookup returns CDR1 MDHEN and CDR2 SYDVKM. Many counts were recorded for this clonotype. The target antigen is unknown. General study findings and limits: Patch test score was positively correlated with the counts of TCRs that had expanded at PT1.

The V gene is TRBV28, the J gene TRBJ2-3; D gene uncertain. Sequences were derived from whole blood, sampled in connection with sensitization to the hapten diphenylcyclopropenone (DPC). This TCR was recovered from a woman in her 30s with alopecia areata. Some clones in this sample may be carry-over from other donors' samples. CDR3 DNA sequence: TGTGCCAGCAGTCGCGCAGCCACCCCAACAGATACGCAGTATTTT. It encodes CASSRAATPTDTQYF. The entire variable domain, with the rest obtained from reference TRBV28 and TRBJ2-3, is as follows: DVKVTQSSRYLVKRTGEKVFLECVQDMDHENMFWYRQDPGLGLRLIYFSYDVKMKEKGDIPEGYSVSREKKERFSLILESASTNQTSMYLCASSRAATPTDTQYFGPGTRLTVL.